Sequencing of this T cell receptor beta chain was carried out in a study of CXCR3-negative and CXCR3-positive naive CD8 T cells. Study results and limitations: Unlike memory cells, which differed, naive CXCR3-negative and CXCR3-positive cells had similar TRBV-TRBJ usage. More hydrophobic TRB CDR3s occurred in CXCR3-positive than in CXCR3-negative naive cells. Naive subsets expressed similar surface CD5; TRB CDR3 features served to infer TCR strength.

Libraries of TRB cDNA were made by 5' RACE and carried UMIs. TCRdb re-called the 5' RACE reads and shows each CDR3 protein once, DNA omitted. Its clone listing holds about 70,000 distinct CDR3 sequences. About this clonotype: Its specificity is not known.

CDR3 length equals 14 residues. CDR1 SGHNT and CDR2 YENEEA come from the germline V gene. Triplicate approximately 280,000-cell sorts were made of each CD8+ T cell subset. Naive CD8+ T cells showed CD45RO-CCR7+CD27+CD95-. V gene TRBV11-3 combines with J gene TRBJ2-5; absent DNA, TCRdb's TRBD2 call cannot be checked. The sample was naive CXCR3+ CD8+ T cells from blood. Subset described: CD45RO-CCR7+CD27+CD95- naive CD8+ T cells expressing CXCR3 (TNR3+). This clonotype was obtained from a human donor in good health. Some clones in this sample may be carry-over from other donors' samples. CDR3 region: CASSSPHDKETQYF.